This TCR beta chain was profiled in a study of shared clonotypes between healthy human individuals. Overall study: The study used three CD4 naive, three CD4 memory, two CD8 naive and one CD8 memory plate per donor.

Points on this clone: Its antigen is unidentified.

Study outcomes and limitations: Naive subsets tended to show greater estimated richness than memory subsets.

Losses at the gene ends were 1 base for V and 2 bases for J; bases not matched to a gene: 5. Germline assignment: CDR1 SGHTA and CDR2 FQGNSA. The CDR3 is 16 residues long. Each replicate PCR on the sorted subsets used 200 to 250 ng DNA (around 30,000 T cell genomes). The assay was immunoSEQ multiplex PCR, and TCRdb's table has in-frame clones only and misses some. The data hold roughly 1,500,000 clones, with 98% observed a single time. Sequencing input: naive CD4+ T cells sorted from blood. Subset specified: CD45RA+ positively selected. The source is a man aged 30 to 39 in good health. The chain recombines TRBV7-2 with TRBJ1-3; TRBD1 matches at 7 bases. The CDR3 nucleotides are TGTGCCAGCAGCTTAGGCCACAGGGGAGCTGGAAACACCATATATTTT. Its translation is CASSLGHRGAGNTIYF.